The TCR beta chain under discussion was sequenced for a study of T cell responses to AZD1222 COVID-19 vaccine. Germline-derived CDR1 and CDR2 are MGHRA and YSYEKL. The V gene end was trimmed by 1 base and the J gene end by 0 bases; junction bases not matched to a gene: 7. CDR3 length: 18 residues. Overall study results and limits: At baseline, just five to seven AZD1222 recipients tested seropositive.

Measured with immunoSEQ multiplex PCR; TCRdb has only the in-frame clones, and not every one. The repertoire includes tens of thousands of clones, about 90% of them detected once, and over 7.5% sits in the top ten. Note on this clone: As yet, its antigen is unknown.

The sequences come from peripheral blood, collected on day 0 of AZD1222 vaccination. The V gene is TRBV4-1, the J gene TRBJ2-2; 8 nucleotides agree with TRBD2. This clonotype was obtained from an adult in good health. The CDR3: CASSQVRVAGTNTGELFF. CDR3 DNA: TGCGCCAGCAGCCAAGTTAGAGTAGCGGGGACGAACACCGGGGAGCTGTTTTTT.